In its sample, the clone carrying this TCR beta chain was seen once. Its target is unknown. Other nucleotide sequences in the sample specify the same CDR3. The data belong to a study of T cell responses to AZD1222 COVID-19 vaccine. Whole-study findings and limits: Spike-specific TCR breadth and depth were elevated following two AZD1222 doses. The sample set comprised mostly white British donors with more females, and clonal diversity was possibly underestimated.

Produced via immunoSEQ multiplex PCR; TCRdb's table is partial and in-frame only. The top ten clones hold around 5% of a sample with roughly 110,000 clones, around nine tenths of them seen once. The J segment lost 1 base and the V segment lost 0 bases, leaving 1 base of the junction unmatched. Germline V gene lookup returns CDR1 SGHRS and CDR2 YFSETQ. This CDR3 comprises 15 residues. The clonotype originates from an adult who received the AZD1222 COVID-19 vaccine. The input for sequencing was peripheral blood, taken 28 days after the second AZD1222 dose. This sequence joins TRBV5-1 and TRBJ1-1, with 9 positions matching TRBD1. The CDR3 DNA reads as TGCGCCAGCAGCTTGGCGGGACAGGGGAACACTGAAGCTTTCTTT. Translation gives CASSLAGQGNTEAFF.